This entry concerns a single TCR beta chain. This sample is part of a study of T cell changes during pregnancy in multiple sclerosis. The method was immunoSEQ multiplex PCR; TCRdb's version includes in-frame clones alone and lacks a portion of them. Here the sample spans about 40,000 clones, roughly nine tenths being singletons. Germline assignment: CDR1 LGHNA and CDR2 YSLEER. Trimming took off 4 bases at V and 6 bases at J, with 13 bases between the two ends. The CDR3 extends over 13 amino acids. The source is a female donor with multiple sclerosis, enrolled in a pregnancy study. The chain is built from TRBV4-3 and TRBJ2-7; D is possibly TRBD1 (7 bases). Here the sequenced sample was CD8+ T cells from peripheral blood mononuclear cells, taken in the third trimester of pregnancy. CDR3 sequence reads: CASSLDREAEQYF. CDR3 bases: TGCGCCAGCAGCCTCGACAGGGAGGCCGAGCAGTACTTC.